The rows below give T cell receptor beta chains drawn from one sample of a study of OX40 agonist ivuxolimab in advanced cancers. Profiled with immunoSEQ multiplex PCR; TCRdb holds only in-frame clones, not every one. The table records some 31,000 clones, 91% of them present only once. Material: CD4+ or CD8+ T cells sorted from blood, obtained in a trial of the OX40 agonist ivuxolimab. The receptors originated from an adult with an advanced solid tumor such as melanoma, head and neck, liver or kidney cancer. Each CDR3 is given with its conserved first and last residue. D genes are given only for firm matches. Some rows have no size entry. The others give once, few or many, or a class for an expanded clone.

clone_size: .
v_call: TRBV6-5
d_call: .
j_call: TRBJ2-7
cdr3_aa: CASSLTDGTYEQYF
cdr3_nt: TGTGCCAGCAGTTTGACCGATGGCACCTACGAGCAGTACTTC

clone_size: .
v_call: TRBV10-3
d_call: .
j_call: TRBJ2-7
cdr3_aa: CAISEIRDEQYF
cdr3_nt: TGTGCCATCAGTGAAATCAGGGACGAGCAGTACTTC

clone_size: large
v_call: TRBV7-8
d_call: TRBD1
j_call: TRBJ2-7
cdr3_aa: CASSSRQGPSLEQYF
cdr3_nt: TGTGCCAGCAGCTCCCGACAGGGGCCTTCTTTGGAGCAGTACTTC

clone_size: .
v_call: TRBV28
d_call: TRBD1
j_call: TRBJ2-7
cdr3_aa: CASSGQGVGYEQYF
cdr3_nt: TGTGCCAGCAGTGGACAGGGGGTTGGGTACGAGCAGTACTTC

clone_size: .
v_call: TRBV12-5
d_call: TRBD1
j_call: TRBJ1-2
cdr3_aa: CASGSLVRPGTGAYGYTF
cdr3_nt: TGTGCTAGTGGTTCCCTTGTCCGACCCGGCACAGGGGCCTATGGCTACACCTTC

clone_size: .
v_call: TRBV7-2
d_call: .
j_call: TRBJ2-2
cdr3_aa: CASSTFRVGTGELFF
cdr3_nt: TGTGCCAGCAGCACCTTTAGGGTTGGAACCGGGGAGCTGTTTTTT

clone_size: few
v_call: TRBV11-2
d_call: .
j_call: TRBJ2-2
cdr3_aa: CASSMTGNTGELFF
cdr3_nt: TGTGCCAGCAGCATGACAGGGAACACCGGGGAGCTGTTTTTT

clone_size: .
v_call: TRBV13
d_call: TRBD1
j_call: TRBJ1-1
cdr3_aa: CASSLDRGPNTEAFF
cdr3_nt: TGTGCCAGCAGCTTGGACAGGGGGCCGAACACTGAAGCTTTCTTT

clone_size: .
v_call: TRBV5-6
d_call: .
j_call: TRBJ2-7
cdr3_aa: CASSLQIRLLGYEQYF
cdr3_nt: TGTGCCAGCAGCTTGCAAATTAGGCTATTGGGCTACGAGCAGTACTTC

clone_size: .
v_call: TRBV19
d_call: .
j_call: TRBJ1-1
cdr3_aa: CASSPRGPSKGAFF
cdr3_nt: TGTGCCAGTAGTCCCAGAGGCCCTTCAAAGGGAGCTTTCTTT

clone_size: .
v_call: TRBV9
d_call: TRBD1
j_call: TRBJ1-5
cdr3_aa: CASSVPTGTNQPQHF
cdr3_nt: TGTGCCAGCAGCGTGCCGACAGGGACCAATCAGCCCCAGCATTTT

clone_size: .
v_call: TRBV11-2
d_call: .
j_call: TRBJ2-7
cdr3_aa: CASSLDLYEQYF
cdr3_nt: TGTGCCAGCAGCTTAGATCTGTACGAGCAGTACTTC

clone_size: .
v_call: TRBV29-1
d_call: TRBD1
j_call: TRBJ1-4
cdr3_aa: CSVEDRGQGRIKLFF
cdr3_nt: TGCAGCGTTGAAGACCGCGGACAGGGGAGAATAAAACTGTTTTTT

clone_size: few
v_call: TRBV12-5
d_call: .
j_call: TRBJ2-7
cdr3_aa: CASGGAPPEPYEQYF
cdr3_nt: TGTGCTAGTGGTGGAGCCCCGCCCGAACCCTACGAGCAGTACTTC

clone_size: .
v_call: TRBV9
d_call: .
j_call: TRBJ2-5
cdr3_aa: CASSSQETQYF
cdr3_nt: TGTGCCAGCAGCTCCCAAGAGACCCAGTACTTC

clone_size: .
v_call: TRBV7-9
d_call: TRBD2
j_call: TRBJ2-2
cdr3_aa: CASRGLDWPGELFF
cdr3_nt: TGTGCCAGCAGGGGACTAGATTGGCCCGGGGAGCTGTTTTTT

clone_size: .
v_call: TRBV15
d_call: .
j_call: TRBJ1-2
cdr3_aa: CATSRGSGVQFYGYTF
cdr3_nt: TGTGCCACCAGCAGAGGATCGGGGGTTCAATTTTATGGCTACACCTTC

clone_size: .
v_call: TRBV27
d_call: .
j_call: TRBJ2-2
cdr3_aa: CASTLTGGSGELFF
cdr3_nt: TGTGCCAGCACTTTAACTGGAGGGTCAGGGGAGCTGTTTTTT

clone_size: .
v_call: TRBV27
d_call: .
j_call: TRBJ2-7
cdr3_aa: CASSLLTLGKYEQYF
cdr3_nt: TGTGCCAGCAGTTTATTGACATTGGGGAAATACGAGCAGTACTTC

clone_size: .
v_call: TRBV5-1
d_call: TRBD1
j_call: TRBJ2-3
cdr3_aa: CASSLEGGSGDTQYF
cdr3_nt: TGCGCCAGCAGCTTGGAAGGGGGCTCAGGAGATACGCAGTATTTT

clone_size: .
v_call: TRBV19
d_call: TRBD1
j_call: TRBJ1-5
cdr3_aa: CASSLFLQGYQPQHF
cdr3_nt: TGTGCCAGTAGTCTTTTTTTACAGGGGTACCAGCCCCAGCATTTT

clone_size: .
v_call: TRBV5-6
d_call: .
j_call: TRBJ2-4
cdr3_aa: CASSQGVVIKNIQYF
cdr3_nt: TGTGCCAGCAGCCAAGGAGTGGTCATCAAAAACATTCAGTACTTC

clone_size: .
v_call: TRBV5-3
d_call: TRBD2
j_call: TRBJ2-3
cdr3_aa: CARSSEGSGGVTDTQYF
cdr3_nt: TGTGCCAGAAGCTCCGAGGGTAGCGGGGGGGTTACAGATACGCAGTATTTT

clone_size: .
v_call: TRBV13
d_call: .
j_call: TRBJ1-4
cdr3_aa: CASSSLNEKLFF
cdr3_nt: TGTGCCAGCAGCTCCCTCAATGAAAAACTGTTTTTT

clone_size: .
v_call: TRBV7-3
d_call: .
j_call: TRBJ2-3
cdr3_aa: CASSLGMGDTDTQYF
cdr3_nt: TGTGCCAGCAGCTTAGGTATGGGGGACACAGATACGCAGTATTTT

clone_size: few
v_call: TRBV5-1
d_call: .
j_call: TRBJ1-4
cdr3_aa: CASSLGATGKHYVSANEKLFF
cdr3_nt: TGCGCCAGCAGCTTGGGGGCCACAGGCAAGCATTATGTATCGGCTAATGAAAAACTGTTTTTT

clone_size: .
v_call: TRBV2
d_call: .
j_call: TRBJ2-3
cdr3_aa: CASHTPRRGGTDTQYF
cdr3_nt: TGTGCCAGCCACACTCCTCGCAGGGGGGGCACAGATACGCAGTATTTT

clone_size: .
v_call: TRBV5-1
d_call: TRBD1
j_call: TRBJ2-7
cdr3_aa: CASSPRTGRTYEQYF
cdr3_nt: TGCGCCAGCAGCCCGCGGACAGGGAGAACCTACGAGCAGTACTTC

clone_size: .
v_call: TRBV28
d_call: .
j_call: TRBJ2-1
cdr3_aa: CASSLLIPLASSYNEQFF
cdr3_nt: TGTGCCAGCAGTTTATTAATCCCCCTAGCGAGCTCCTACAATGAGCAGTTCTTC

clone_size: .
v_call: TRBV12-2
d_call: .
j_call: TRBJ2-4
cdr3_aa: CASPSRGIQYF
cdr3_nt: TGTGCAAGTCCCAGTCGCGGCATTCAGTACTTC

clone_size: few
v_call: TRBV25-1
d_call: .
j_call: TRBJ1-2
cdr3_aa: CASSELSYGYTF
cdr3_nt: TGTGCCAGCAGTGAATTGAGCTATGGCTACACCTTC

clone_size: .
v_call: TRBV18
d_call: .
j_call: TRBJ2-3
cdr3_aa: CASSPTTGGSTDTQYF
cdr3_nt: TGTGCCAGCTCACCAACCACCGGGGGTAGCACAGATACGCAGTATTTT

clone_size: .
v_call: TRBV9
d_call: .
j_call: TRBJ1-6
cdr3_aa: CASSVEGNYNSPLHF
cdr3_nt: TGTGCCAGCAGCGTAGAGGGGAACTATAATTCACCCCTCCACTTT

clone_size: .
v_call: TRBV19
d_call: TRBD1
j_call: TRBJ1-1
cdr3_aa: CASSTGDSSIEAFF
cdr3_nt: TGTGCCAGTAGTACGGGGGACAGTTCCATTGAAGCTTTCTTT

clone_size: .
v_call: TRBV7-9
d_call: .
j_call: TRBJ1-2
cdr3_aa: CASSLGTRDGYTF
cdr3_nt: TGTGCCAGCAGCTTAGGAACCAGGGATGGCTACACCTTC

clone_size: few
v_call: TRBV4-1
d_call: TRBD1
j_call: TRBJ2-7
cdr3_aa: CASSQAALTGTYEQYF
cdr3_nt: TGCGCCAGCAGCCAAGCCGCCTTGACAGGGACCTACGAGCAGTACTTC

clone_size: .
v_call: TRBV4-3
d_call: .
j_call: TRBJ1-1
cdr3_aa: CASSQEEGHGEAFF
cdr3_nt: TGCGCCAGCAGCCAAGAGGAGGGTCACGGTGAAGCTTTCTTT

clone_size: once
v_call: TRBV7-9
d_call: TRBD1
j_call: TRBJ2-7
cdr3_aa: CASRDGTVAYEQYF
cdr3_nt: TGTGCCAGCAGAGATGGGACAGTCGCCTACGAGCAGTACTTC

clone_size: .
v_call: TRBV5-5
d_call: .
j_call: TRBJ1-4
cdr3_aa: CASSFGQGNEKLFF
cdr3_nt: TGTGCCAGCAGCTTCGGGCAGGGGAATGAAAAACTGTTTTTT

clone_size: .
v_call: TRBV12-5
d_call: TRBD2
j_call: TRBJ2-3
cdr3_aa: CASGPGLAGTDTQYF
cdr3_nt: TGTGCTAGTGGGCCGGGACTAGCGGGCACAGATACGCAGTATTTT

clone_size: .
v_call: TRBV7-6
d_call: .
j_call: TRBJ1-2
cdr3_aa: CASSPSLGSYGYTF
cdr3_nt: TGTGCCAGCAGCCCCTCGCTTGGCTCCTATGGCTACACCTTC

clone_size: .
v_call: TRBV20-1
d_call: TRBD2
j_call: TRBJ2-7
cdr3_aa: CSARWGGEQYF
cdr3_nt: TGCAGTGCTAGGTGGGGGGGCGAGCAGTACTTC

clone_size: once
v_call: TRBV11-2
d_call: TRBD2
j_call: TRBJ2-7
cdr3_aa: CASSLAGPIPEQYF
cdr3_nt: TGTGCCAGCAGCCTAGCGGGTCCAATTCCCGAGCAGTACTTC

clone_size: .
v_call: TRBV19
d_call: TRBD1
j_call: TRBJ2-5
cdr3_aa: CASSLTGALETQYF
cdr3_nt: TGTGCCAGTAGCCTGACAGGGGCATTGGAGACCCAGTACTTC

clone_size: .
v_call: TRBV6-1
d_call: TRBD1
j_call: TRBJ1-2
cdr3_aa: CASSEALGQGGYGYTF
cdr3_nt: TGTGCCAGCAGTGAAGCCCTCGGACAGGGTGGCTATGGCTACACCTTC

clone_size: .
v_call: TRBV7-6
d_call: TRBD1
j_call: TRBJ1-2
cdr3_aa: CASTPDRDNYGYTF
cdr3_nt: TGTGCCAGCACCCCGGACAGGGATAACTATGGCTACACCTTC

clone_size: once
v_call: TRBV27
d_call: .
j_call: TRBJ1-5
cdr3_aa: CASSLGRASNQPQHF
cdr3_nt: TGTGCCAGCAGTTTAGGGCGGGCTAGCAATCAGCCCCAGCATTTT

clone_size: .
v_call: TRBV28
d_call: TRBD2
j_call: TRBJ2-3
cdr3_aa: CASSLGRGLDLGDTQYF
cdr3_nt: TGTGCCAGCAGTTTGGGGCGGGGACTAGACCTAGGAGATACGCAGTATTTT

clone_size: .
v_call: TRBV27
d_call: .
j_call: TRBJ1-5
cdr3_aa: CASSLLGVNQPQHF
cdr3_nt: TGTGCCAGCAGTTTATTGGGGGTCAATCAGCCCCAGCATTTT

clone_size: .
v_call: TRBV29-1
d_call: .
j_call: TRBJ1-1
cdr3_aa: CSATDSRNTEAFF
cdr3_nt: TGCAGCGCCACGGACAGCCGTAACACTGAAGCTTTCTTT

clone_size: .
v_call: TRBV19
d_call: .
j_call: TRBJ2-7
cdr3_aa: CASSIGSGYEQYF
cdr3_nt: TGTGCCAGTAGTATAGGGTCGGGTTACGAGCAGTACTTC

clone_size: .
v_call: TRBV5-1
d_call: .
j_call: TRBJ1-2
cdr3_aa: CASSLAGGIYGYTF
cdr3_nt: TGCGCCAGCAGCTTGGCCGGAGGGATCTATGGCTACACCTTC

clone_size: .
v_call: TRBV13
d_call: .
j_call: TRBJ1-2
cdr3_aa: CASSLGLQGTNYGYTF
cdr3_nt: TGTGCCAGCAGCTTAGGCCTCCAGGGCACTAACTATGGCTACACCTTC